The 17 T cell receptor beta chains reported below all come from one sample, sequenced in a study of T cells in tumors after PD-1 blockade. Only in-frame clones appear in the TCRdb table, and some are missing; sequencing was by immunoSEQ multiplex PCR. Counted here are approximately 13,000 clones, roughly 80% occurring once; the ten biggest clones make up around 25%. The sample consisted of PBMCs, taken after anti-PD-1 treatment. These receptors all stem from a human donor with basal cell carcinoma.

The chain joins TRBV19 to TRBJ2-3; 15 bases are a match to TRBD2. V shed 9 bases and J 4 bases; nucleotides not matched to a gene: 2. The CDR3 consists of 14 residues. Germline loops: CDR1 LNHDA, CDR2 SQIVND (reference sequence). The CDR3 bases are TGTGCCAGCAGGACTAGCGGGAGGGCAGATACGCAGTATTTT. Its protein is CASRTSGRADTQYF.

This rearrangement joins TRBV4-1 to TRBJ2-1; D may be TRBD2 (5 bases). The CDR3 runs 15 residues. Trimming removed 1 base from V and 0 bases from J, with 7 bases in between. The germline V gene encodes CDR1 MGHRA and CDR2 YSYEKL. The CDR3 DNA reads TGCGCCAGCAGCCAAGTCAGCGGCTCCTACAATGAGCAGTTCTTC. It is translated as CASSQVSGSYNEQFF.

This rearrangement joins TRBV10-3 to TRBJ1-1; 9 nucleotides agree with TRBD1. Looked up from germline, CDR1 is ENHRY and CDR2 is SYGVKD. V shed 0 bases, J shed 6 bases, and the junction held 5 bases outside the gene matches. The CDR3 extends over 15 amino acids. The chain's CDR3 is CAISESDRGGPEAFF. In DNA form, the CDR3 reads TGTGCCATCAGTGAGTCCGACAGGGGGGGACCTGAAGCTTTCTTT.

The gene calls are TRBV7-8 and TRBJ2-1; TRBD1 matches at 10 bases. The germline CDR1 and CDR2 sequences are SGHVS and FQNEAQ. Trimming cost V 1 base and J 6 bases; bases outside gene matches: 3. The CDR3 contains 15 residues. In DNA form, the CDR3 reads TGTGCCAGCAGCTTAGGGGGACAGGGGATCAATGAGCAGTTCTTC. It translates to CASSLGGQGINEQFF.

The gene calls are TRBV28 and TRBJ1-1, with TRBD1 as a possible D gene (5 bases). Trimming took off 6 bases at V and 5 bases at J, with 13 bases between the two ends. Looked up from germline, CDR1 is MDHEN and CDR2 is SYDVKM. This CDR3 has 13 amino acids. Here the CDR3 reads CASRGGGLTEAFF. The DNA for the CDR3 is TGTGCCAGCAGGGGGGGAGGGTTGACTGAAGCTTTCTTT.

The genes are TRBV15 and TRBJ1-5; no definite D call. The V gene's germline CDR1 is LNHNV and CDR2 YYDKDF (reference sequence). The CDR3 consists of 14 residues. V shed 0 bases and J shed 6 bases, with 9 bases lying between them. The CDR3 reads CATSRDRVGQPQHF. The CDR3, as DNA: TGTGCCACCAGCAGAGATCGAGTGGGTCAGCCCCAGCATTTT.

The chain has TRBV10-3 and TRBJ1-5; no reliable D call. Germline values: CDR1 ENHRY, CDR2 SYGVKD. The CDR3 runs 12 residues. Trimming left V 10 bases short and J 5 bases short, with 12 bases between. CDR3 in DNA: TGTGCCACCTCACCAGGTGATCAGCCCCAGCATTTT. This sequence encodes CATSPGDQPQHF.

The rearrangement uses TRBV4-1 and TRBJ2-7; no reliable D call. The CDR3 contains 15 residues. V lost 0 bases, J lost 3 bases, and 12 bases lay in between. Germline values: CDR1 MGHRA, CDR2 YSYEKL. CDR3 sequence reads: CASSQELLTYYEQYF. The CDR3 coding sequence is TGCGCCAGCAGCCAAGAACTCCTAACCTACTACGAGCAGTACTTC.

V and J are TRBV29-1 and TRBJ1-1; D not certain. V was trimmed by 0 bases and J by 5 bases, leaving 13 bases between them. The CDR3 totals 14 residues. CDR1 is SQVTM, CDR2 ANQGSEA, per germline. CDR3 bases: TGCAGCGTTGAAGATCACGCGGGCGGGACTGAAGCTTTCTTT. Translating gives CSVEDHAGGTEAFF.

The chain carries TRBV5-6 and TRBJ2-2; D gene uncertain. Germline CDR1 reads SGHDT; CDR2 reads YYEEEE. The CDR3 consists of 14 residues. Trimming cost V 0 bases and J 6 bases, with 9 bases left between them. CDR3 nucleotide sequence: TGTGCCAGCAGCTTGGGTGGGCGGTCCGGGGAGCTGTTTTTT. Amino acids: CASSLGGRSGELFF. Full variable domain (missing parts from reference TRBV5-6 and TRBJ2-2): DAGVTQSPTHLIKTRGQQVTLRCSPKSGHDTVSWYQQALGQGPQFIFQYYEEEERQRGNFPDRFSGHQFPNYSSELNVNALLLGDSALYLCASSLGGRSGELFFGEGSRLTVL.

This clone has just a few counts. V usage is TRBV5-1 and J usage is TRBJ1-2; 7 positions agree with TRBD1. Germline V lookup: CDR1 SGHRS, CDR2 YFSETQ. This CDR3 has 14 amino acids. J was trimmed by 8 bases and V by 4 bases; bases with no gene match: 11. In nucleotides, the CDR3 is TGCGCCAGCAGCGAGGGACAGCCTGGTGGAGGCTACACCTTC. Residues: CASSEGQPGGGYTF.

The CDR3 protein is CATSEIDSNQPQHF. DNA of the CDR3: TGTGCCACCAGCGAGATAGATAGCAATCAGCCCCAGCATTTT. V is TRBV24-1 and J is TRBJ1-5; D gene ambiguous. This CDR3 has 14 amino acids. Trimming took 7 bases from V and 0 from J, leaving 9 bases between them. CDR1 is KGHDR and CDR2 is SFDVKD in the germline V gene.

This clone was observed a single time. The V gene is TRBV19, the J gene TRBJ1-1, with D possibly matching TRBD1 (5 bases). The CDR3 has 15 residues. V lost 6 bases and J lost 5, with 19 bases in between. Germline CDR1 LNHDA, CDR2 SQIVND (reference sequence). The CDR3, as DNA: TGTGCCAGTAGAAGGGCTGGGGCAAGGTGGACTGAAGCTTTCTTT. It specifies CASRRAGARWTEAFF.

The rearrangement links TRBV9 to TRBJ1-6; D perhaps matches TRBD1 (5 bases). The CDR3 consists of 14 residues. V was trimmed by 3 bases and J by 8 bases, leaving 12 bases between them. The V gene's germline CDR1 is SGDLS and CDR2 YYNGEE. In DNA, the CDR3 is TGTGCCAGCAGCGCGGGGACTGATTATTCACCCCTCCACTTT. This gives the protein CASSAGTDYSPLHF.

This clone was detected only once. V gene TRBV28 combines with J gene TRBJ1-3, with D maybe TRBD1 (6 bases). In germline, CDR1 is MDHEN, CDR2 SYDVKM. V dropped 1 base and J dropped 3 bases, with 13 bases sitting between them. The CDR3 is made up of 16 amino acids. This CDR3 is CASSLSGALGGNTIYF. CDR3 nucleotides: TGTGCCAGCAGTTTATCGGGGGCGTTAGGTGGAAACACCATATATTTT.

This chain joins TRBV24-1 and TRBJ2-5; 7 bases map to TRBD1. The CDR3 runs to 16 residues. The V gene's germline CDR1 is KGHDR and CDR2 SFDVKD. V trimming: 2 bases; J trimming: 1 base; junction bases outside the gene matches: 6. The CDR3 DNA reads as TGTGCCACCAGTGATTCCGGACAGGCAGTCCAAGAGACCCAGTACTTC. Protein product: CATSDSGQAVQETQYF.

Regarding this clone: Compared with germline, one end of the junction differs, possibly owing to a read error. The genes are TRBV6-5 and TRBJ2-7; perhaps TRBD1 as D (6 bases). The CDR3 has 14 residues. Germline assignment: CDR1 MNHEY and CDR2 SVGAGI. CDR3 bases: TGTGCCAGCAGTTCCAACAGGGTCTCCGACGAGCAGTACTTC. It yields the protein CASSSNRVSDEQYF.